This T cell receptor (beta chain) was sequenced during a study of T-cell memory formation after mild COVID-19. General study results and limits: For contracting clones, CD4+ ones sat mainly in CM and EM, CD8+ in EMRA. Clones from the second wave (peaking day 37) had unconfirmed SARS-CoV-2 specificity.

Constant-segment primers served in 5'RACE that generated TCR alpha and TCR beta cDNA libraries bearing sample barcodes and UMIs. MiXCR, applied by TCRdb to the 5' RACE reads, yields one record per CDR3 protein. The sample shows about 300,000 distinct CDR3 sequences, approximately 19% of them seen only once. The V gene's germline CDR1 is MNHEY and CDR2 SMNVEV (reference sequence). V was clipped by 4 bases and J by 7 bases; unmatched bases: 7. CDR3 size: 14 residues. Regarding this clonotype: Antigen specificity is unknown.

The sequence derives from a young man who had mild COVID-19 (a few samples of this study predate the infection). Cell type and time point are not known. The sample taken for sequencing was PBMCs or a T cell subset sorted from them (not recorded which). V and J are TRBV27 and TRBJ2-1; 7 positions match TRBD2. CDR3 sequence reads: CASSYAGRENEQFF. CDR3 bases: TGTGCCAGCAGTTACGCAGGGAGGGAAAATGAGCAGTTCTTC.